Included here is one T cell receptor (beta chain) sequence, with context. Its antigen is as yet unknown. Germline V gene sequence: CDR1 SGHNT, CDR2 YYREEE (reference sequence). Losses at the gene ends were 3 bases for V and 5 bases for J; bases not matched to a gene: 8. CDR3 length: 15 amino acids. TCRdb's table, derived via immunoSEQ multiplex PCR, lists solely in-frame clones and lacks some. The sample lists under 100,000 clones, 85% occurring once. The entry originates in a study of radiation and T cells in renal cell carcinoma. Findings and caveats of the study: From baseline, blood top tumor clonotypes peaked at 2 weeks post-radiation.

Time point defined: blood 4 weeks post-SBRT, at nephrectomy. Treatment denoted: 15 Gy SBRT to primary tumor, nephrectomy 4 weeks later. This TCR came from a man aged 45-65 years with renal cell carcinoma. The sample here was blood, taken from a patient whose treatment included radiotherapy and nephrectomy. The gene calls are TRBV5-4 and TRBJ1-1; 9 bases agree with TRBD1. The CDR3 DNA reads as TGTGCCAGCAGCTCCGGGACAGGGAGGGGAACTGAAGCTTTCTTT. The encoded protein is CASSSGTGRGTEAFF.